Listed below are T cell receptor beta chains from one sample, sequenced in a study of shared clonotypes between healthy human individuals. Clones were read by immunoSEQ multiplex PCR, and TCRdb kept only the in-frame ones, dropping some. The sample has 650,000 to 800,000 clones; about 90% are singletons. Sequencing was performed on naive CD8+ T cells sorted from blood. The receptor source for this set is a young man in good health. CDR3s include the opening cysteine and the closing phenylalanine or tryptophan. D genes are given only for firm matches. Clone size is stated in some rows and not others, as once, few, many or a class when expanded.

V	J	size	D	DNA	CDR3
TRBV2	TRBJ2-3	NA	TRBD1	TGTGCCAGCAGCTCCCGGGACAGGAAGAGAACAGATACGCAGTATTTT	CASSSRDRKRTDTQYF
TRBV6-5	TRBJ1-1	NA	TRBD1	TGTGCCAGCAGTTACGCTGCACAGGGGCCGAACACTGAAGCTTTCTTT	CASSYAAQGPNTEAFF
TRBV5-5	TRBJ2-5	NA	NA	TGTGCCAGCAGCTTGAACAGGGCGGTGGGAGAGACCCAGTACTTC	CASSLNRAVGETQYF
TRBV30	TRBJ2-1	NA	TRBD2	TGTGCCTGGAGTGTTGCCCTAGCGGGACGTAACAATGAGCAGTTCTTC	CAWSVALAGRNNEQFF
TRBV29-1	TRBJ1-4	once	TRBD1	TGCAGCGTTGAAACCCGGGACAGCCATGAAAAACTGTTTTTT	CSVETRDSHEKLFF
TRBV7-2	TRBJ2-1	NA	TRBD2	TGTGCCAGCAGTCTCTGGCCCGCGGGAGAATACAATGAGCAGTTCTTC	CASSLWPAGEYNEQFF
TRBV2	TRBJ2-7	NA	TRBD1	TGTGCCAGCAGTGAGGAGGGACAGGGCTCCTACGAGCAGTACTTC	CASSEEGQGSYEQYF
TRBV27	TRBJ1-2	once	NA	TGTGCCAGCAGTTTATCGATGGGGAGTGGCTACACCTTC	CASSLSMGSGYTF
TRBV5-1	TRBJ2-1	NA	NA	TGCGCCAGCAGCTTGGTGGATAATGAGCAGTTCTTC	CASSLVDNEQFF
TRBV7-9	TRBJ2-7	NA	TRBD1	TGTGCCAGCACAGGGGGACGGGAGCAGTACTTC	CASTGGREQYF
TRBV11-3	TRBJ2-5	NA	NA	TGTGCCAGCAGCAAAGGGAACGGTGGAGAGACCCAGTACTTC	CASSKGNGGETQYF
TRBV2	TRBJ2-1	NA	NA	TGTGCCAGCAGTTGGGATAGCGTCGCCTACAATGAGCAGTTCTTC	CASSWDSVAYNEQFF
TRBV5-1	TRBJ2-4	once	NA	TGCGCCAGTCGGCCGGGGATAGCCAAAAACATTCAGTACTTC	CASRPGIAKNIQYF
TRBV27	TRBJ1-4	NA	NA	TGTGCCAGCAGTTTACGGGGTGAAAAACTGTTTTTT	CASSLRGEKLFF
TRBV30	TRBJ2-6	few	NA	TGTGCCTGGAGTGGGTCCGGGTTGGACTCTGGGGCCAACGTCCTGACTTTC	CAWSGSGLDSGANVLTF
TRBV30	TRBJ1-5	NA	NA	TGTGCCTGGAGTATGGGGAAGAATCAGCCCCAGCATTTT	CAWSMGKNQPQHF
TRBV27	TRBJ2-7	NA	NA	TGTGCCAGCAGTTTATCTGGACAGCTAGGCTCCTACGAGCAGTACTTC	CASSLSGQLGSYEQYF
TRBV13	TRBJ2-7	NA	TRBD2	TGTGCCAGCAGCTTAGGCCCCCGGCTAGCGGGACCCTACGAGCAGTACTTC	CASSLGPRLAGPYEQYF
TRBV4-1	TRBJ2-7	NA	TRBD2	TGCGCCAGCAGCCAAGATCAGACTAGCGGGAGGGCGGCCTACGAGCAGTACTTC	CASSQDQTSGRAAYEQYF
TRBV5-1	TRBJ2-1	NA	NA	TGCGCCAGCAGCTTAACGAGCAATGAGCAGTTCTTC	CASSLTSNEQFF
TRBV4-1	TRBJ2-2	NA	TRBD1	TGCGCCAGCAGGGAGGACAGGGGGAGCGCCGGGGAGCTGTTTTTT	CASREDRGSAGELFF
TRBV5-4	TRBJ2-7	NA	TRBD1	TGTGCCAGCACAGGGGGCGACTCGTACGAGCAGTACTTC	CASTGGDSYEQYF
TRBV15	TRBJ1-5	NA	NA	TGTGCCACCAGCAGAGATAGGGCGGGCCATCAGCCCCAGCATTTT	CATSRDRAGHQPQHF
TRBV27	TRBJ2-7	once	NA	TGTGCCAGCAGTTTGTCGCCGGGGGCAATCTCCTACGAGCAGTACTTC	CASSLSPGAISYEQYF
TRBV27	TRBJ2-1	NA	TRBD2	TGTGCCAGCAGTTTCTACGGAGGGACTAGAGACATCGATGAGCAGTTCTTC	CASSFYGGTRDIDEQFF
TRBV29-1	TRBJ2-1	once	NA	TGCAGCGCGAGGTCTGCGGGAAGTTTATCCTACAATGAGCAGTTCTTC	CSARSAGSLSYNEQFF
TRBV18	TRBJ2-1	NA	NA	TGTGCCAGCTCACGGGGCTACAATGAGCAGTTCTTC	CASSRGYNEQFF
TRBV5-1	TRBJ1-1	NA	NA	TGCGCCAGCAGTAGTGGAGGCACTGAAGCTTTCTTT	CASSSGGTEAFF
TRBV7-9	TRBJ2-7	NA	TRBD1	TGTGCCAGCAGCTTAGAAGTCGGGACAGGGACACACGAGCAGTACTTC	CASSLEVGTGTHEQYF
TRBV14	TRBJ2-7	NA	NA	TGTGCCAGCAGCCTAGGCCAGGCTTCCTCATACGAGCAGTACTTC	CASSLGQASSYEQYF
TRBV27	TRBJ1-2	NA	NA	TGTGCCAGCAGTTTAGAGGCCCAGCCCACCTTGTTTGGCTACACCTTC	CASSLEAQPTLFGYTF
TRBV29-1	TRBJ2-3	NA	NA	TGCAGCGTTGTTCCGGCTAGCACAGATACGCAGTATTTT	CSVVPASTDTQYF
TRBV29-1	TRBJ1-1	few	NA	TGCAGCGTTGCCGGGAGCCCATCGAACACTGAAGCTTTCTTT	CSVAGSPSNTEAFF
TRBV7-9	TRBJ2-2	NA	NA	TGTGCCAGCGTCGGCGGGGAGCTGTTTTTT	CASVGGELFF
TRBV7-2	TRBJ1-2	NA	TRBD1	TGTGCCAGCAGCTCTTGGCCGGGACAGGGGTCTGGCTACACCTTC	CASSSWPGQGSGYTF
TRBV7-9	TRBJ2-1	NA	TRBD2	TGTGCCAGCAGCTTAGATTGGCGCGGGAGCTCCTACAATGAGCAGTTCTTC	CASSLDWRGSSYNEQFF
TRBV6-5	TRBJ2-7	NA	TRBD1	TGTGCCAGCTGGCGTCAGGGGGCGCAGGAGCAGTACTTC	CASWRQGAQEQYF
TRBV14	TRBJ2-5	NA	NA	TGTGCCAGCAGCGAAAGGGGAGTTCTGGTTTTGGAGACCCAGTACTTC	CASSERGVLVLETQYF
TRBV4-1	TRBJ2-3	NA	NA	TGCGCCAGCAGCCAACCCCCCGGCAGGACGACGACAGATACGCAGTATTTT	CASSQPPGRTTTDTQYF
TRBV12-5	TRBJ1-1	NA	NA	TGTGCTAGTGTGCCGCCCGGGACACCCATAATCTCTGTGAACACTGAAGCTTTCTTT	CASVPPGTPIISVNTEAFF
TRBV7-9	TRBJ2-2	NA	TRBD2	TGTGCCAGCACCAAACTAGCGATCACCGGGGAGCTGTTTTTT	CASTKLAITGELFF
TRBV18	TRBJ2-7	NA	TRBD1	TGTGCCAGCTCACTTGGGACAGCCTACTACGAGCAGTACTTC	CASSLGTAYYEQYF
TRBV4-1	TRBJ1-4	NA	NA	TGCGCCAGCAGCCAAGTGACAACCCATGAAAAACTGTTTTTT	CASSQVTTHEKLFF
TRBV5-6	TRBJ2-1	NA	NA	TGTGCCAGCAGCCCTTCTATGGACTCTCCCGCATATGAGCAGTTCTTC	CASSPSMDSPAYEQFF
TRBV11-3	TRBJ2-7	NA	NA	TGTGCCAGCAGCCCTAGGGGGGGGACAGCTACCTACGAGCAGTACTTC	CASSPRGGTATYEQYF
TRBV11-2	TRBJ2-1	NA	NA	TGTGCCAGCAGCTCGGGGACTGGAAACAATGAGCAGTTCTTC	CASSSGTGNNEQFF
TRBV7-8	TRBJ2-7	NA	NA	TGTGCCAGCAGCTTAATAGGGGCGGTAACCTACGAGCAGTACTTC	CASSLIGAVTYEQYF
TRBV29-1	TRBJ2-5	NA	TRBD2	TGCAGCGTTGAATTAGCGGGGTACCAAGAGACCCAGTACTTC	CSVELAGYQETQYF
TRBV5-1	TRBJ2-1	NA	NA	TGCGCCAGCAGCTTGATTTTGGGGTCAACCTACAATGAGCAGTTCTTC	CASSLILGSTYNEQFF
TRBV27	TRBJ2-7	NA	NA	TGTGCCAGCAGTCGAAGGGGACCAGCAGCTTGGGAGCAGTACTTC	CASSRRGPAAWEQYF
TRBV7-2	TRBJ2-1	once	TRBD1	TGTGCCAGCAGCCTACCCGGGACAGGGAGACCCTACAATGAGCAGTTCTTC	CASSLPGTGRPYNEQFF
TRBV4-1	TRBJ1-5	NA	NA	TGCGCCAGCAGCCAAGAGGGGGTGAGCAATCAGCCCCAGCATTTT	CASSQEGVSNQPQHF
TRBV7-6	TRBJ2-2	NA	NA	TGTGCCAGCAGCTTAGATTGGGGGAACACCGGGGAGCTGTTTTTT	CASSLDWGNTGELFF
TRBV27	TRBJ1-1	NA	NA	TGTGCCAGCAGTTCCAGGGAGAACACTGAAGCTTTCTTT	CASSSRENTEAFF
TRBV6-5	TRBJ2-7	NA	TRBD1	TGTGCCAGCAGTTCATTCCGGGACAGGTCCTACGAGCAGTACTTC	CASSSFRDRSYEQYF
TRBV28	TRBJ2-2	NA	TRBD2	TGTGCCAGCAGTTTACCAGCGGGAGCGGTGGTGACCGGGGAGCTGTTTTTT	CASSLPAGAVVTGELFF
TRBV7-2	TRBJ2-3	NA	NA	TGTGCCAGCAGCCCGGGGGGCGGGAGCACAGATACGCAGTATTTT	CASSPGGGSTDTQYF
TRBV28	TRBJ2-5	NA	NA	TGTGCCAGCAGATCCACCGGGACCCCTTGGGGAGAGACCCAGTACTTC	CASRSTGTPWGETQYF
TRBV9	TRBJ1-5	NA	TRBD1	TGTGCCAGCAGCGCATCGGGACAGGTAAATCAGCCCCAGCATTTT	CASSASGQVNQPQHF